These T cell receptor beta chains were read from a single sample in a study of blood T cell repertoires in COVID-19. Sequencing was performed with immunoSEQ multiplex PCR; in TCRdb, only in-frame clones are kept and a portion is missing. Of over 110,000 clones listed, about 80% were seen once; the top ten hold approximately 3.5%. Sequencing was carried out using peripheral blood. The receptors come from a man in his 70s who had recovered from COVID-19. Both conserved end residues are part of each CDR3. Some rows have no size entry. The others give once, few or many, or a class for an expanded clone.

TRBJ2-7	TRBV7-9	.	CASVLPGTYEQYF
TRBJ2-5	TRBV2	few	CASSDGGLAGETQYF
TRBJ2-7	TRBV5-1	.	CASSTSGHSYEQYF
TRBJ2-3	TRBV9	few	CASSVRGMGTDTQYF
TRBJ2-7	TRBV6-5	.	CASSRRREDEQYF
TRBJ2-7	TRBV7-9	.	CASSLDAGLYEQYF
TRBJ1-1	TRBV7-9	.	CASGPRGALEAFF
TRBJ2-1	TRBV12-5	.	CASGLGIAGGGNEQFF
TRBJ1-2	TRBV7-2	.	CASSFGSLGYGYTF
TRBJ2-1	TRBV19	.	CASSTGRTYNEQFF
TRBJ1-2	TRBV7-8	once	CASSLGQGATYGYTF
TRBJ2-7	TRBV12-5	.	CASGDRDTYEQYF
TRBJ2-5	TRBV10-3	.	CAIRADRGQETQYF
TRBJ2-7	TRBV5-4	.	CASSLWTGGDEQYF
TRBJ1-2	TRBV5-1	.	CASSLRDSNYGYTF
TRBJ1-5	TRBV2	.	CASSWDGTGQPQHF
TRBJ2-7	TRBV12-5	.	CASGLGTGGGEQYF
TRBJ1-2	TRBV14	.	CASSPSTGYGYTF
TRBJ1-5	TRBV2	.	CASSTRGSQPQHF
TRBJ1-5	TRBV5-1	.	CASSDGQGGVEPQHF
TRBJ2-7	TRBV27	.	CASSSRLAAYSYEQYF
TRBJ2-5	TRBV5-1	.	CASSVTDRVQETQYF
TRBJ2-7	TRBV4-1	.	CASSQEGRDNEQYF
TRBJ2-3	TRBV5-4	.	CASSYLAGAPDTQYF
TRBJ2-2	TRBV5-1	.	CASSSWSVGLAGGARLTGELFF
TRBJ1-1	TRBV3-1/TRBV3-2	.	CASSQSFRQEKSMAFF
TRBJ2-3	TRBV27	.	CASSWGLGGTDTQYF
TRBJ2-2	TRBV5-1	once	CASSSGTSVTGELFF
TRBJ1-2	TRBV3-1/TRBV3-2	few	CASKGQGFDGYTF
TRBJ2-2	TRBV19	.	CASSIGLAGNTGELFF
TRBJ2-1	TRBV6-2/TRBV6-3	.	CASSGLAGGLSSYNEQFF
TRBJ1-2	TRBV6-5	.	CASSYSLSGNYGYTF
TRBJ1-1	TRBV19	.	CASRDRGSTEAFF
TRBJ2-1	TRBV18	.	CASSPNDGRAYNEQFF
TRBJ2-7	TRBV27	few	CASGSRDREYEQYF
TRBJ2-1	TRBV7-3	.	CASSIGLAGGSYNEQFF
TRBJ2-1	TRBV30	once	CAWSGLAGEGRNEQFF
TRBJ2-7	TRBV18	.	CASSQNAGTHYEQYF
TRBJ2-7	TRBV27	.	CASSPLWSGSYEQYF
TRBJ1-3	TRBV3-1/TRBV3-2	few	CASSQKGHNSGNTIYF
TRBJ2-3	TRBV4-3	.	CASSQGGGRLPTDTQYF
TRBJ2-3	TRBV29-1	.	CSVDYGGRAYTQYF
TRBJ1-4	TRBV7-9	.	CASSSRRGPGGEKLFF
TRBJ2-7	TRBV12-3/TRBV12-4	.	CASSWDFYYEQYF
TRBJ2-5	TRBV6-6	.	CASSYSIYVGETQYF
TRBJ2-3	TRBV7-9	.	CAGQGNPTDTQYF
TRBJ2-7	TRBV12-3/TRBV12-4	.	CASSPFGSYEQYF
TRBJ2-1	TRBV11-2	once	CASSLTGKSSYNEQFF
TRBJ2-1	TRBV3-1/TRBV3-2	few	CASSQEGGLAGPPYNEQFF
TRBJ1-3	TRBV4-2	.	CASSQGTGGNTIYF
TRBJ2-1	TRBV7-9	.	CASSLTREQFF
TRBJ2-1	TRBV7-9	.	CASSQGPTNRFF
TRBJ2-7	TRBV5-4	.	CASSLGGQGNEQYF